This TCR beta chain appears in the sequencing data of a study of identical twins. From the 5' RACE reads, TCRdb called clonotypes with MiXCR, one entry per CDR3 protein. The data hold about 720,000 distinct CDR3 sequences, with 8.6% observed a single time. Germline-derived CDR1 and CDR2 are SGHTA and FQGNSA. V shed 5 bases, J shed 4 bases, and the junction held 5 bases outside the gene matches. CDR3 size: 14 residues. These data also formed part of another study, on yellow fever vaccine responses in identical twins.

Sequencing was performed on PBMCs. This rearrangement joins TRBV7-2 to TRBJ2-4, with 7 bases aligning to TRBD1. This TCR came from a young woman in good health. CDR3 sequence (DNA): TGTGCCAGCAGCGGATGGGACAGAAAAAACATTCAGTACTTC. Its translation: CASSGWDRKNIQYF.